A single sample is the source of the 16 T cell receptor beta chains below, sequenced in a study of CD4 T cell repertoires in COVID-19. Sequencing was done directly on freshly isolated, uncultured memory T cells. Repertoires were generated with immunoSEQ multiplex PCR, while TCRdb's copy carries only in-frame clones and drops some. The sample has about 22,000 clones, more than 75% seen once. This material consisted of central memory CD4+ T cells from blood, taken before the COVID-19 pandemic. Source of these receptors: a human donor who had COVID-19.

The V call is TRBV19, the J call TRBJ1-5, with D maybe TRBD1 (6 bases). The CDR3 has 14 amino acids. V lost 6 bases, J lost 7 bases, and 16 bases lay in between. Looked up from germline, CDR1 is LNHDA and CDR2 is SQIVND (reference sequence). The CDR3 is CASRQTGPEQPQHF. CDR3 nucleotides: TGTGCCAGTAGACAGACAGGCCCAGAGCAGCCCCAGCATTTT.

With respect to this clone: Other DNA variants within this sample encode the same CDR3. The CDR3 DNA is TGTGCCAGCAGTTACTCGAGGACAGGGGGGAACTATGGCTACACCTTC. This translates into CASSYSRTGGNYGYTF. The chain couples TRBV6-5 to TRBJ1-2; TRBD1 matches at 10 bases. J lost 2 bases, V lost 0 bases, and 3 bases had no gene match. Per germline, CDR1 MNHEY and CDR2 SVGAGI. This CDR3 contains 16 residues.

The chain combines TRBV5-1 with TRBJ2-1; 13 bases fit TRBD2. J was trimmed by 6 bases and V by 4 bases; bases with no gene match: 4. The CDR3 is 15 amino acids. Germline V gene data show CDR1 as SGHRS and CDR2 as YFSETQ. The CDR3 region is CASSRTSGSGNEQFF. CDR3 nucleotide sequence: TGCGCCAGCAGCAGGACTAGCGGGAGTGGCAATGAGCAGTTCTTC.

V gene TRBV9 combines with J gene TRBJ1-1; TRBD1 aligns across 8 bases. The length of the CDR3 is 16 residues. From germline, CDR1 is SGDLS and CDR2 YYNGEE. J lost 0 bases, V lost 6 bases, and 10 bases had no gene match. The DNA of the CDR3 is TGTGCCAGCACTCCATCAGGGGGCGGGCTGAACACTGAAGCTTTCTTT. It specifies CASTPSGGGLNTEAFF. Based on the CDR3 plus reference TRBV9 and TRBJ1-1, the full variable domain is DSGVTQTPKHLITATGQRVTLRCSPRSGDLSVYWYQQSLDQGLQFLIQYYNGEERAKGNILERFSAQQFPDLHSELNLSSLELGDSALYFCASTPSGGGLNTEAFFGQGTRLTVV.

This chain joins TRBV7-6 and TRBJ2-1, with 10 nucleotides matching TRBD2. V lost 1 base, J lost 7 bases, and 7 bases stayed unmatched. CDR3 length equals 16 residues. CDR1 SGHVS and CDR2 FNYEAQ come from the germline V gene. CDR3 loop: CASSLGGAGGPNEQFF. The CDR3 bases are TGTGCCAGCAGCTTAGGAGGAGCGGGGGGGCCTAATGAGCAGTTCTTC.

This chain links TRBV6-5 with TRBJ1-2; 12 bases align to TRBD1. The length of the CDR3 is 16 residues. V lost 2 bases, J lost 1 base, and 2 bases stayed unmatched. From germline, CDR1 is MNHEY and CDR2 SVGAGI. CDR3 DNA: TGTGCCAGCAGTTACGGGACAGGGGGCGGTAACTATGGCTACACCTTC. It is translated as CASSYGTGGGNYGYTF.

The genes are TRBV29-1 and TRBJ1-1; TRBD1 might be the D (5 bases). There are 11 residues in the CDR3. V was trimmed by 6 bases and J by 4 bases, leaving 9 bases between them. CDR1 SQVTM and CDR2 ANQGSEA come from the germline V gene. CDR3 amino acids: CSVGGITEAFF. In DNA form, the CDR3 reads TGCAGCGTGGGGGGTATCACTGAAGCTTTCTTT.

The CDR3 loop is CASSETWSGYGYTF. The CDR3 DNA follows: TGTGCCAGCAGTGAGACATGGTCAGGCTATGGCTACACCTTC. V is TRBV6-1 and J is TRBJ1-2; no clear D gene. Trimming took off 3 bases at V and 4 bases at J, with 12 bases between the two ends. CDR3 length: 14 residues. The germline CDR1 and CDR2 sequences are MNHNS and SASEGT.

The V and J genes are TRBV25-1 and TRBJ2-2; 7 nucleotides line up with TRBD1. Germline V gene data show CDR1 as MGHDK and CDR2 as SYGVNS. The CDR3 covers 14 residues. V was clipped by 6 bases and J by 2 bases; unmatched bases: 3. The CDR3, as DNA: TGTGCCAGCAGGCGACAGGGAAACACCGGGGAGCTGTTTTTT. Translated: CASRRQGNTGELFF.

This chain links TRBV7-9 with TRBJ2-2; perhaps TRBD1 as D (6 bases). The CDR3 contains 13 residues. Germline-derived CDR1 and CDR2 are SEHNR and FQNEAQ (reference sequence). The ends were cut back, 3 bases at V and 7 bases at J, with 9 bases in the middle. DNA for the CDR3: TGTGCCAGCAGCTTGGGGACATTCGGGGAGCTGTTTTTT. Amino acids: CASSLGTFGELFF.

The chain uses TRBV5-1 and TRBJ1-1, with D tentatively TRBD1 (5 bases). The V and J ends lost 0 bases and 2 bases respectively, with 8 bases between them. The CDR3 sequence is 14 residues long. CDR1 SGHRS and CDR2 YFSETQ come from the germline V gene. The CDR3 DNA reads TGCGCCAGCAGCTTGGCGACAGCAAACACTGAAGCTTTCTTT. The encoded protein is CASSLATANTEAFF.

Concerning this clone itself: One junction end does not reproduce the germline sequence, and a read error may be involved. The chain has TRBV6-5 and TRBJ1-1, with 7 bases that match TRBD1. Germline CDR1 MNHEY, CDR2 SVGAGI. The CDR3 is made up of 16 amino acids. The CDR3 spells CASTYSPQGVLTEAFF. CDR3 bases: TGTGCCAGCACTTACTCTCCCCAGGGGGTTCTCACTGAAGCTTTCTTT.

The V and J genes are TRBV5-1 and TRBJ1-3, with TRBD1 as a possible D gene (6 bases). CDR3 length equals 16 residues. Trimming took 1 base from V and 4 from J, leaving 15 bases between them. Germline-derived CDR1 and CDR2 are SGHRS and YFSETQ. This CDR3 reads CASSLTGSGIGNTIYF. The CDR3 region has the DNA TGCGCCAGCAGCTTGACAGGGTCAGGGATCGGAAACACCATATATTTT.

The CDR3 nucleotides read TGTGCCAGCAGTTTGCAGCGGGATCAGTACAATGAGCAGTTCTTC. It encodes CASSLQRDQYNEQFF. The genes are TRBV28 and TRBJ2-1, with 7 bases identical to TRBD2. The J segment lost 4 bases and the V segment lost 3 bases, leaving 6 bases of the junction unmatched. This CDR3 comprises 15 residues. Germline V gene lookup returns CDR1 MDHEN and CDR2 SYDVKM. The full variable domain, rest sourced from reference TRBV28 and TRBJ2-1, is DVKVTQSSRYLVKRTGEKVFLECVQDMDHENMFWYRQDPGLGLRLIYFSYDVKMKEKGDIPEGYSVSREKKERFSLILESASTNQTSMYLCASSLQRDQYNEQFFGPGTRLTVL.

The CDR3 nucleotides are TGCGCCAGCAGCTTGGCCGGGACAGGGGGCGAGACCCAGTACTTC. Translation: CASSLAGTGGETQYF. This chain uses TRBV5-1 with TRBJ2-5; 12 bases map to TRBD1. The CDR3 has 15 residues. Germline V gene sequence: CDR1 SGHRS, CDR2 YFSETQ. The junction had 2 bases not matched to a gene; V was cut back by 0 bases and J by 5 bases. The variable domain in full, with the rest retrieved from reference TRBV5-1 and TRBJ2-5, is KAGVTQTPRYLIKTRGQQVTLSCSPISGHRSVSWYQQTPGQGLQFLFEYFSETQRNKGNFPGRFSGRQFSNSRSEMNVSTLELGDSALYLCASSLAGTGGETQYFGPGTRLLVL.

The chain couples TRBV28 to TRBJ1-2; D is unresolved. V lost 6 bases and J 4 bases, leaving 18 bases between the germline ends. The CDR3 runs 15 residues. The germline V gene encodes CDR1 MDHEN and CDR2 SYDVKM. CDR3 DNA sequence: TGTGCCAGCAGAAATGGTGCAGGATTTTTCTATGGCTACACCTTC. Its translation is CASRNGAGFFYGYTF.